Listed below are T cell receptor beta chains from one sample, sequenced in a study of technical replicates of blood from four donors. TCRdb keeps only in-frame clones here, not all; method: immunoSEQ multiplex PCR. Of about 80,000 clones listed, 91% are singletons. Specimen: T cells isolated from PBMCs. These TCRs come from a human donor in good health. CDR3s leave out the opening cysteine and the closing phenylalanine or tryptophan.

v_call cdr3_aa
TRBV7-2 ASSRPKGTGMREKLF
TRBV11-3 ASSPRGPISEQF
TRBV11-2 ASSRTPYNEQF
TRBV27 ASSLFGGATEAF
TRBV6-1 ASSESGNWRETQY
TRBV9 ASSPRLGSGGNEQF
TRBV30 AWSLGQATIYEQY
TRBV28 ASSQAGARSNTQY
TRBV4-1 ASSPGLAEYQETQY
TRBV5-1 ASSLPGPAF
TRBV19 ASSIVRQSSYEQY
TRBV28 ASSFTGELF
TRBV29-1 SVDRAAANYGYT
TRBV7-9 ASSHGRGGFVEQY
TRBV10-2 ASSDPSGNTIY
TRBV7-3 ASSPGLAGIGNEQF
TRBV7-8 ASSRRLAGDHEQY
TRBV5-1 ASSLGGGGLAGTKNYEQY
TRBV7-3 ASSLGVTETQY
TRBV11-3 ASSLRSEGEKLF
TRBV28 ASISGYEQY
TRBV27 ASSPGGRYEQY
TRBV19 ASTSGGQSNQPQH